The source of this T cell receptor (beta chain) is a study of Ad26.COV2.S vaccination and SARS-CoV-2 variants. Study-wide background: Donor participated within the Ad26.COV2.S arm of the COV1001 trial. Each vaccinee took Ad26.COV2.S intramuscularly, once or twice 56 days apart. Study observations and caveats: Substantial breadth in spike-specific CD8+ and CD4+ T cell responses was reportedly seen after vaccination.

Regarding treatment: some 20 received Ad26.COV2.S at low or high dose, single or two shots; a few received placebo; per-sample allocation not given. Sample collection was performed on day 63 after the first vaccine or placebo injection. Turning to this clone: The antigen is not known.

Data came from immunoSEQ multiplex PCR; TCRdb stores just in-frame clones and leaves some out. The table has about 350,000 clones, about 85% seen once. The CDR3 extends over 14 amino acids. V dropped 4 bases and J dropped 8 bases, with 12 bases sitting between them. Germline CDR1 LGHNA, CDR2 YNFKEQ. The chain employs TRBV4-2 and TRBJ1-6; D perhaps matches TRBD1 (5 bases). This TCR was sampled from a person aged 18 to 59 who received the Ad26.COV2.S COVID-19 vaccine or a placebo. Material: peripheral blood, obtained in a trial of Ad26.COV2.S vaccine versus placebo. The CDR3 sequence is CASSRGDGHSPLHF. The CDR3 coding sequence is TGTGCCAGCAGCCGCGGGGACGGCCATTCACCCCTCCACTTT.